The next 16 T cell receptor beta chains were all read from a single sample in a study of blood T cell repertoires in COVID-19. Sequencing was performed with immunoSEQ multiplex PCR; in TCRdb, only in-frame clones are kept and a portion is missing. The table shows 200,000 or so clones, with almost 85% occurring only once. Specimen: peripheral blood. The receptors derive from a human donor with acute or convalescent COVID-19. The donor label of this sample is uncertain.

The genes are TRBV19 and TRBJ2-3; 11 positions agree with TRBD2. The CDR3 has 17 residues. Trimming took 8 bases from V and 1 from J; bases not matched to a gene: 11. Germline V gene lookup returns CDR1 LNHDA and CDR2 SQIVND (reference sequence). The CDR3 loop is CASGRLAGPGGTDTQYF. CDR3 nucleotides: TGTGCCAGTGGGCGACTAGCGGGACCGGGCGGCACAGATACGCAGTATTTT.

V gene TRBV7-2 combines with J gene TRBJ1-1; D is ambiguous. V lost 2 bases to trimming and J lost 6 bases, with 10 bases between them. Germline CDR1 reads SGHTA; CDR2 reads FQGNSA. The CDR3 is made up of 13 amino acids. The CDR3 DNA reads as TGTGCCAGCAGCTTACAGGTACTTGCTGAAGCTTTCTTT. Its translation is CASSLQVLAEAFF.

The chain joins TRBV19 to TRBJ2-7; 7 nucleotides agree with TRBD1. The CDR3 is made up of 15 amino acids. V lost 3 bases to trimming and J lost 3 bases; unmatched junction nucleotides: 8. Germline CDR1 is LNHDA and CDR2 is SQIVND (reference sequence). The CDR3 DNA follows: TGTGCCAGTAGTATGAGCAGGGGGACACTCTACGAGCAGTACTTC. Protein product: CASSMSRGTLYEQYF.

The rearrangement joins TRBV5-1 to TRBJ2-1; 10 bases align to TRBD2. After removal of 5 bases from V and 4 bases from J, the junction contained 6 bases not matched to a gene. CDR3 length: 15 amino acids. CDR1 and CDR2 (germline): SGHRS, YFSETQ. CDR3 nucleotide sequence: TGCGCCAGCAGGCCTCTAGCGGGAGAGTACAATGAGCAGTTCTTC. Amino acid sequence: CASRPLAGEYNEQFF.

The genes are TRBV28 and TRBJ1-6; tentatively, D is TRBD1 (6 bases). V dropped 5 bases and J dropped 8 bases, with 16 bases sitting between them. CDR1 is MDHEN and CDR2 is SYDVKM in the germline V gene. The length of the CDR3 is 15 residues. The CDR3: CASSPHDRQHSPLHF. Written as DNA, the CDR3 is TGTGCCAGCAGTCCTCACGACAGGCAACATTCACCCCTCCACTTT.

V and J are TRBV4-2 and TRBJ1-4; tentative D call: TRBD1 (6 bases). Germline V lookup: CDR1 LGHNA, CDR2 YNFKEQ. The CDR3 is 15 residues long. Trimming took 4 bases from V and 5 from J, leaving 14 bases between them. The CDR3 loop reads CASSRFRGANEKLFF. CDR3 DNA: TGTGCCAGCAGCCGTTTCAGGGGTGCAAATGAAAAACTGTTTTTT.

The chain carries TRBV2 and TRBJ2-5; D gene uncertain. Germline CDR1 reads SNHLY; CDR2 reads FYNNEI. The length of the CDR3 is 13 residues. With 8 bases removed from V and 3 bases from J, the gap between germline ends came to 13 bases. This CDR3 reads CASSGRIEETQYF. CDR3 nucleotide sequence: TGTGCCAGCTCTGGCAGGATAGAAGAGACCCAGTACTTC.

This clone showed up just a few times. The DNA for the CDR3 is TGTGCCAGTAGTTCCGGGATCCCCTTCACCGGGGAGCTGTTTTTT. Amino acids: CASSSGIPFTGELFF. V is TRBV19 and J is TRBJ2-2; a possible D gene is TRBD2 (5 bases). Trimming pared 5 bases from V and 4 bases from J, leaving 14 bases between. From germline, CDR1 is LNHDA and CDR2 SQIVND (reference sequence). This CDR3 comprises 15 residues.

The V and J genes are TRBV7-3 and TRBJ2-5, with 11 bases fitting TRBD1. Germline lookup yields CDR1 SGHTA and CDR2 FQGTGA. J lost 4 bases, V lost 3 bases, and 4 bases had no gene match. This CDR3 is 15 amino acids long. As DNA, the CDR3 is TGTGCCAGCAGCTTGCGGGGACAGGGGGTAGAGACCCAGTACTTC. Translation: CASSLRGQGVETQYF.

The chain employs TRBV30 and TRBJ2-1; 7 positions match TRBD2. The CDR3 length is 15 residues. V shed 0 bases and J 0 bases; nucleotides not matched to a gene: 2. Per the germline V gene, CDR1 is GTSNPN and CDR2 is SVGIG (reference sequence). The CDR3 reads CAWSVRGSSYNEQFF. The CDR3 DNA reads TGTGCCTGGAGTGTACGCGGGAGCTCCTACAATGAGCAGTTCTTC. Combining the CDR3 with reference TRBV30 and TRBJ2-1 gives the whole variable domain SQTIHQWPATLVQPVGSPLSLECTVEGTSNPNLYWYRQAAGRGLQLLFYSVGIGQISSEVPQNLSASRPQDRQFILSSKKLLLSDSGFYLCAWSVRGSSYNEQFFGPGTRLTVL.

V gene TRBV19 combines with J gene TRBJ1-5; D not resolved. CDR1 is LNHDA and CDR2 is SQIVND in the germline V gene (reference sequence). V was shortened by 1 base and J by 6 bases, with 16 bases between the two germline ends. The CDR3 totals 16 residues. CDR3 sequence: CASSIVTPRGSQPQHF. CDR3 DNA: TGTGCCAGTAGTATAGTAACCCCCCGAGGGAGTCAGCCCCAGCATTTT.

A single count supports this clone. The chain combines TRBV5-6 with TRBJ2-7, with D perhaps TRBD1 (6 bases). Germline CDR1 SGHDT, CDR2 YYEEEE. The ends were cut back, 0 bases at V and 2 bases at J, with 6 bases in the middle. This CDR3 contains 13 residues. CDR3 residues: CASSLGGPYEQYF. The CDR3, as DNA: TGTGCCAGCAGCTTGGGGGGGCCCTACGAGCAGTACTTC.

This chain links TRBV4-1 with TRBJ2-5, with TRBD2 matching over 11 bases. Germline V gives CDR1 MGHRA, CDR2 YSYEKL. V was clipped by 0 bases and J by 2 bases; unmatched bases: 5. CDR3 length: 17 residues. The CDR3 DNA is TGCGCCAGCAGCCAAGATGCCCTAGCGGGAGGTCAAGAGACCCAGTACTTC. Amino acids: CASSQDALAGGQETQYF.

This chain joins TRBV5-1 and TRBJ2-7; 9 bases fit TRBD2. The CDR3 covers 17 residues. Germline loops: CDR1 SGHRS, CDR2 YFSETQ. Losses at the gene ends were 5 bases for V and 3 bases for J; bases not matched to a gene: 15. DNA for the CDR3: TGCGCCAGCAGGATCAGGGCGGGAGCGGGGGGAATCTACGAGCAGTACTTC. It is translated as CASRIRAGAGGIYEQYF.

This chain uses TRBV19 with TRBJ2-3; D may be TRBD1 (6 bases). From germline, CDR1 is LNHDA and CDR2 SQIVND (reference sequence). V lost 7 bases to trimming and J lost 0 bases, with 14 bases between them. The CDR3 runs 15 residues. The CDR3 here is CASTLQGLSTDTQYF. For the CDR3, the DNA is TGTGCCAGTACCCTTCAGGGGCTAAGCACAGATACGCAGTATTTT.

This clone appeared a single time. The chain recombines TRBV11-2 with TRBJ2-5; TRBD1 matches 11 bases. Trimming took 1 base from V and 3 from J; bases not matched to a gene: 7. Germline CDR1 is SGHAT and CDR2 is FQNNGV. The CDR3 covers 17 residues. The chain's CDR3 is CASSLGGTGGVKETQYF. CDR3 in DNA: TGTGCCAGCAGCTTAGGAGGGACAGGGGGTGTGAAAGAGACCCAGTACTTC.